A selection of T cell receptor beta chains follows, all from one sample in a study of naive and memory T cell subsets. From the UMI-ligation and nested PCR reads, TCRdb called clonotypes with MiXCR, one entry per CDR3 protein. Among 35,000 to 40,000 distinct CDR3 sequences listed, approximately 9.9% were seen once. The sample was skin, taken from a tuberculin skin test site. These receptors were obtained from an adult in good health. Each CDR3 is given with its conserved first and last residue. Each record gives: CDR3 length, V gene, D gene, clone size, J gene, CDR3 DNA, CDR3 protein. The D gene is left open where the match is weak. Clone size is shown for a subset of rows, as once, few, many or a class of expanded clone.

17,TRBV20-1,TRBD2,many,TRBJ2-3,TGCAGTGCTAGAGGTGTAGATAGCGGGAGAAGGGAAGTAGGGCAGTATTTT,CSARGVDSGRREVGQYF
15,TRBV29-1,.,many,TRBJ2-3,TGCAGCGTTGAACCAACTCAGGGAACTGGCGATACGCAGTATTTT,CSVEPTQGTGDTQYF
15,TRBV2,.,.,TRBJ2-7,TGTGCCAGCAGTAACTTCAGGCAGGGTGAAACTGAGCAGTACTTC,CASSNFRQGETEQYF
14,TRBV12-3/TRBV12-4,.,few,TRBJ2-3,TGTGCCAGCACCCAGGGGAGGGGAACAGATACGCAGTATTTT,CASTQGRGTDTQYF
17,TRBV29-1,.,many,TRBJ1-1,TGCAGCGCCCAAGGGGGACACCGACGAGGCAGGAACACTGAAGCTTTCTTT,CSAQGGHRRGRNTEAFF
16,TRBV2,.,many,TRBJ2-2,TGTGCCAGCACCCAGAAAGGGACACCGAACACCGGGGAGCTGTTTTTT,CASTQKGTPNTGELFF
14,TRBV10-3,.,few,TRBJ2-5,TGTGCCATCAGTGAGTCAGGAAGCCAAGAGACCCAGTACTTC,CAISESGSQETQYF
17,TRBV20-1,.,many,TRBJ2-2,TGCAGTGCTAGAGGTCTATCGGAGGAGCGCGAGACCGGGGAGCTGTTTTTT,CSARGLSEERETGELFF
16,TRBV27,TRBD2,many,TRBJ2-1,TGTGCCAGCAGTTCCCTAGCGGGGGACTCCTACAATGAGCAGTTCTTC,CASSSLAGDSYNEQFF
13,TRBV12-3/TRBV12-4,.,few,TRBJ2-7,TGTGCCAGCAGGCCCGGGACATCCTACGAGCAGTACTTC,CASRPGTSYEQYF